The text below deals with one TCR beta chain. The antigen is unknown. Sequenced by immunoSEQ multiplex PCR; TCRdb stores in-frame clones only, minus some. The repertoire consists of about 70,000 clones, with 73% occurring once and the leading ten covering over 4.5%. The V and J ends lost 5 bases and 1 base respectively, with 14 bases between them. The CDR3 contains 15 residues. The germline V gene has CDR1 MRHNA and CDR2 SNTAGT. This record comes from a study of vaccination effects on CD4 cells after COVID-19. Sequencing was preceded by expansion of antigen-specific CD4+ T cells with viral peptide pools in the ViraFEST assay. Isolating CD4+ T cells followed approximately 11 days of culture. A positive SARS-CoV-2 PCR test fell between March and December 2020.

The rearrangement joins TRBV6-4 to TRBJ2-5; D gene unclear. The source is a human donor who had a prior SARS-CoV-2 infection. The specimen was CD4+ T cells from PBMCs cultured with HIV peptides, collected before COVID-19 vaccination. The subset is: HIV-1 Nef peptide pool negative control/reference culture. The CDR3 DNA reads as TGTGCCAGCAGTCGCGATCGTCCGGGCCAAGAGACCCAGTACTTC. Translation: CASSRDRPGQETQYF.